The 6 T cell receptor beta chains given below trace back to one sample, sequenced in a study of blood T cell repertoires in COVID-19. Generated by immunoSEQ multiplex PCR, the TCRdb table keeps only in-frame clones and is missing some. The sample has roughly 75,000 clones, 70% to 90% seen once. Sequencing was performed on peripheral blood. The receptors originated from a man aged 80 or over with COVID-19, enrolled during active disease.

The chain joins TRBV11-3 to TRBJ2-5; 11 nucleotides match TRBD2. Germline values: CDR1 SGHNT, CDR2 YENEEA. The CDR3 is 19 amino acids. V lost 0 bases and J lost 5; bases outside the gene matches: 14. The CDR3 protein is CASSLEVFSGGARPETQYF. The CDR3, as DNA: TGTGCCAGCAGCTTAGAAGTCTTTAGCGGGGGGGCCCGGCCGGAGACCCAGTACTTC.

This chain joins TRBV11-3 and TRBJ1-4, with 7 bases that match TRBD1. The CDR3 length is 15 residues. V shed 1 base, J shed 6 bases, and the junction held 5 bases outside the gene matches. The germline gives CDR1 SGHNT, CDR2 YENEEA. CDR3 nucleotides: TGTGCCAGCAGCTTAGTGGGACAGCCCGATGAAAAACTGTTTTTT. As protein: CASSLVGQPDEKLFF.

V gene TRBV28 combines with J gene TRBJ2-7, with no clear D. Germline V CDR1 and CDR2: MDHEN, SYDVKM. CDR3 length equals 13 residues. V was trimmed by 4 bases and J by 6 bases, leaving 13 bases between them. The CDR3 region is CASSSPQVSEQYF. In DNA, the CDR3 is TGTGCCAGCAGTTCACCTCAGGTCTCCGAGCAGTACTTC.

The chain recombines TRBV9 with TRBJ2-7, with D possibly being TRBD2 (5 bases). The germline V gene has CDR1 SGDLS and CDR2 YYNGEE. The CDR3 sequence is 14 residues long. Trimming shortened V by 0 bases and J by 2 bases, and 9 bases separated the two germline ends. The CDR3 nucleotides read TGTGCCAGCAGCGTAGCCGGGGATACCTACGAGCAGTACTTC. As protein: CASSVAGDTYEQYF.

The gene calls are TRBV7-9 and TRBJ1-3, with D uncertain. The V gene lost 3 bases and the J gene lost 2 bases, with 11 bases spanning the gap. CDR1 is SEHNR, CDR2 FQNEAQ, per germline (reference sequence). The CDR3 consists of 15 residues. CDR3 in DNA: TGTGCCAGCAGCTTGCGAGCCCACCCTGGAAACACCATATATTTT. Protein sequence: CASSLRAHPGNTIYF.

This clone was observed once. The chain has TRBV6-2 or TRBV6-3 and TRBJ1-2; 11 bases agree with TRBD1. CDR1 and CDR2 (germline): MNHEY, SVGEGT. The V and J ends lost 5 bases and 5 bases, in that order; junction bases with no gene match: 4. This CDR3 comprises 14 residues. The CDR3 reads CASSPGQGVYGYTF. CDR3 in DNA: TGTGCCAGCAGTCCGGGACAGGGGGTTTATGGCTACACCTTC.